These 5 T cell receptor beta chains were sequenced from one sample in a study of T cell responses to AZD1222 COVID-19 vaccine. The protocol was immunoSEQ multiplex PCR, while the TCRdb copy is restricted to in-frame clones and leaves out a portion. The table includes under 150,000 clones, over 75% detected once. The input for sequencing was peripheral blood, taken on day 0 of AZD1222 vaccination. The receptors here all came from an adult in good health.

The table lists this clone with a count of one. The genes are TRBV12-3 or TRBV12-4 and TRBJ2-2, with unresolved D. The CDR3 consists of 13 residues. V shed 4 bases and J shed 5 bases, with 8 bases lying between them. The DNA of the CDR3 is TGTGCCAGCAGTTGGCTCGGGACCGGGGAGCTGTTTTTT. As protein: CASSWLGTGELFF.

This chain joins TRBV28 and TRBJ1-6; no clear D. The CDR3 consists of 17 residues. The V gene lost 4 bases and the J gene lost 6 bases, with 19 bases spanning the gap. Germline assignment: CDR1 MDHEN and CDR2 SYDVKM. The CDR3 spells CASSSFGPSLGNSPLHF. DNA of the CDR3: TGTGCCAGCAGTTCATTTGGGCCCTCTTTGGGTAATTCACCCCTCCACTTT.

The DNA of the CDR3 is TGTGCCAGTATGGGGGAGAACACTGAAGCTTTCTTT. Protein product: CASMGENTEAFF. V is TRBV19 and J is TRBJ1-1; D is possibly TRBD1 (5 bases). Germline lookup yields CDR1 LNHDA and CDR2 SQIVND (reference sequence). Trimming shortened V by 7 bases and J by 1 base, and 7 bases separated the two germline ends. This CDR3 is built from 12 residues.

This chain uses TRBV18 with TRBJ2-1, with D perhaps assigned TRBD1 or TRBD2 (5 bases each). CDR1 and CDR2 (germline): KGHSH, LQKENI. V was shortened by 3 bases and J by 8 bases, with 11 bases between the two germline ends. This CDR3 contains 13 residues. This CDR3 is CASSPGAIDEQFF. The CDR3 region has the DNA TGTGCCAGCTCACCCGGGGCAATCGATGAGCAGTTCTTC.

This clone was recorded a few times. In DNA, the CDR3 is TGTGCCTGGAGTCCAACATACACGGGCACTGAAGCTTTCTTT. Translated: CAWSPTYTGTEAFF. The chain links TRBV30 to TRBJ1-1; D not certain. Germline V lookup: CDR1 GTSNPN, CDR2 SVGIG (reference sequence). Trimming took 2 bases from V and 4 from J, leaving 14 bases between them. The CDR3 has 14 amino acids.